This TCR beta chain was observed in a study of cytomegalovirus exposure and HLA in healthy donors. It was with 60 Vbeta and 13 Jbeta primers that the PCR ran. The data were produced by immunoSEQ multiplex PCR, yet TCRdb's version contains in-frame clones alone and is incomplete. The data contain about 150,000 clones, around 79% of them singletons. This clone was found once. Antigen specificity is unknown. Study-wide results and caveats: What TCR beta sequences reportedly achieved was accurate prediction of HLA-A and HLA-B alleles in most subjects.

V was pared by 4 bases and J by 9 bases, with 16 bases between. The CDR3 runs 14 residues. Germline-derived CDR1 and CDR2 are ENHRY and SYGVKD. The specimen was PBMCs. V and J are TRBV10-3 and TRBJ2-1; D unresolved. The clonotype comes from a human donor in good health. The DNA of the CDR3 is TGTGCCATCAGTGGTGGTGCTAGATCGGTTGAGCAGTTCTTC. Residues: CAISGGARSVEQFF.